The subject of this entry is one T cell receptor beta chain. Its antigen is unidentified. Per the germline V gene, CDR1 is SGDLS and CDR2 is YYNGEE. Trimming took 0 bases from V and 0 from J, leaving 17 bases between them. The CDR3 length is 18 residues. These data are taken from a study of T-cell reconstitution after alpha-beta-depleted transplantation in children. Findings and caveats of the study: The authors attributed T-cell counts and diversity one year after transplant mostly to newly produced T cells. It was surviving recipient T cells and thymic progenitors that gave some patients high TCRbeta diversity at day 60. In patients about two months after transplant, alpha-beta T cells reportedly arose from several hundred expanded graft clones.

A TCRbeta library incorporating unique molecular identifiers was prepared. TCRdb reprocessed the PCR reads with MiXCR, giving one entry per CDR3 protein. Altogether about 580,000 distinct CDR3 sequences are present, roughly 24% being singletons, with the ten largest covering 13% to 15%. The chain joins TRBV9 to TRBJ2-3; the D gene is possibly TRBD2 (5 bases). This TCR derives from a boy under three years old who had a stem cell transplant for acute myeloid leukemia, so the T cells may come from the graft donor. The sequenced sample was PBMCs, mostly from graft donor cells, obtained 360 days after TCRalphabeta/CD19-depleted stem cell transplant. CDR3 sequence reads: CASSVVILVRPSTDTQYF. The CDR3 nucleotides are TGTGCCAGCAGCGTAGTCATACTAGTTCGCCCTAGCACAGATACGCAGTATTTT.